The 19 T cell receptor beta chains presented below share a single source sample, sequenced in a study of T cell responses to AZD1222 COVID-19 vaccine. Some clones are missing from TCRdb's copy, which holds only in-frame ones; the method was immunoSEQ multiplex PCR. Among 140,000 to 150,000 clones listed, 88% were seen once. The source was peripheral blood, collected on day 0 of AZD1222 vaccination. These receptors all come from an adult in good health.

The V gene is TRBV4-3, the J gene TRBJ2-7, with D possibly matching TRBD1 (6 bases). The CDR3 consists of 15 residues. V was cut by 6 bases and J by 0 bases, with 15 bases left in between. Germline V CDR1 and CDR2: LGHNA, YSLEER. CDR3 protein: CASRTAIGGSYEQYF. The DNA of the CDR3 is TGCGCCAGCAGGACAGCGATAGGGGGCTCCTACGAGCAGTACTTC.

The chain recombines TRBV5-1 with TRBJ1-6; TRBD1 is a possible D gene (5 bases). Germline values: CDR1 SGHRS, CDR2 YFSETQ. This CDR3 has 15 amino acids. V was cut by 3 bases and J by 7 bases, with 14 bases left in between. The CDR3: CASSSYGGGNSPLHF. Here the CDR3 DNA reads TGCGCCAGCAGCTCTTACGGGGGAGGAAATTCACCCCTCCACTTT.

V gene TRBV9 combines with J gene TRBJ1-1, with D tentatively TRBD1 (6 bases). V dropped 0 bases and J dropped 5 bases, with 11 bases sitting between them. The CDR3 runs to 14 residues. Germline V lookup: CDR1 SGDLS, CDR2 YYNGEE. CDR3 DNA sequence: TGTGCCAGCAGCGTAGGCGGGGGCGCGACTGAAGCTTTCTTT. Encoded protein: CASSVGGGATEAFF.

The chain uses TRBV10-3 and TRBJ1-2; D is possibly TRBD1 (5 bases). The ends were cut back, 9 bases at V and 4 bases at J, with 9 bases in the middle. CDR1 and CDR2 (germline): ENHRY, SYGVKD. This CDR3 comprises 11 residues. The CDR3 loop is CAIGTAYGYTF. For the CDR3, the DNA is TGTGCCATAGGGACGGCCTATGGCTACACCTTC.

The V gene is TRBV19, the J gene TRBJ2-1; D is uncertain. Trimming left V 4 bases short and J 0 bases short, with 10 bases between. This CDR3 is 15 amino acids long. CDR1 and CDR2 from the germline V gene are LNHDA and SQIVND (reference sequence). The CDR3 DNA reads as TGTGCCAGTAGTAAAGATCTTTTCTCCTACAATGAGCAGTTCTTC. Translation: CASSKDLFSYNEQFF.

This clone was picked up one time. The chain is built from TRBV7-2 and TRBJ1-6; 8 bases align to TRBD1. Per germline, CDR1 SGHTA and CDR2 FQGNSA. CDR3 length equals 15 residues. V lost 7 bases and J lost 10; bases outside the gene matches: 12. The CDR3 spells CASKPPPDRASPLHF. The CDR3 coding sequence is TGTGCCAGCAAGCCCCCTCCGGACAGGGCGTCACCCCTCCACTTT.

The chain combines TRBV5-1 with TRBJ1-1; maybe TRBD1 (5 bases). CDR1 is SGHRS, CDR2 YFSETQ, per germline. The V gene lost 0 bases and the J gene lost 1 base, with 7 bases spanning the gap. The CDR3 spans 14 residues. The CDR3 loop is CASSLDGGNTEAFF. CDR3 nucleotide sequence: TGCGCCAGCAGCTTGGATGGGGGGAACACTGAAGCTTTCTTT.

The chain combines TRBV3-1 (or the pseudogene TRBV3-2) with TRBJ1-6; 8 bases line up with TRBD1. Per germline, CDR1 LGHDT and CDR2 YNNKEL (reference sequence). The CDR3 extends over 15 amino acids. With 3 bases clipped from V and 3 bases from J, the junction kept 1 base outside the gene matches. CDR3 sequence reads: CASSQTGVYNSPLHF. The CDR3 DNA sequence: TGTGCCAGCAGCCAGACAGGGGTCTATAATTCACCCCTCCACTTT.

The chain combines TRBV12-2 with TRBJ1-5. TRBV12-2 is termed a pseudogene. CDR3 length equals 16 residues. The CDR3 loop reads CASPPRKGTGNQPQHF. CDR3 nucleotides: TGTGCAAGTCCCCCCAGGAAGGGTACAGGCAATCAGCCCCAGCATTTT.

A remark on this clone: This CDR3 is also generated by other DNA sequences in the sample. The J gene is TRBJ1-5, the V gene TRBV5-5, with 7 bases identical to TRBD1. V trimming: 4 bases; J trimming: 0 bases; junction bases outside the gene matches: 4. Germline CDR1 reads SGHKS; CDR2 reads YYEKEE (reference sequence). The CDR3 length is 15 residues. DNA of the CDR3: TGTGCCAGCAGCCGGGACAGCCTTAGCAATCAGCCCCAGCATTTT. It codes for CASSRDSLSNQPQHF.

As concerns this clone: At one end, the junction sequence differs from germline, possibly due to a read error. CDR3 amino acids: CASYYSNDGYTF. In nucleotides, the CDR3 is TGTGCCAGTTATTACAGTAACGATGGCTACACCTTC. The genes are TRBV6-5 and TRBJ1-2, with D hard to call. CDR1 MNHEY and CDR2 SVGAGI come from the germline V gene. The CDR3 sequence is 12 residues long.

This sequence joins TRBV6-5 and TRBJ1-3; D perhaps matches TRBD1 (6 bases). The V end lost 0 bases, the J end lost 11 bases, and 17 bases lay between the germline ends. The CDR3 runs 15 residues. Germline CDR1 is MNHEY and CDR2 is SVGAGI. As DNA, the CDR3 is TGTGCCAGCAGTTACTCTGCCAGGGGAGGACCAGCCATATATTTT. Amino acids: CASSYSARGGPAIYF.

The CDR3 reads CATPGPQPQHF. In nucleotides, the CDR3 is TGTGCCACCCCCGGGCCCCAGCCCCAGCATTTT. The chain recombines TRBV25-1 with TRBJ1-5; D is ambiguous. Germline CDR1 MGHDK, CDR2 SYGVNS. V shed 10 bases and J shed 7 bases, with 11 bases lying between them. The CDR3 length is 11 residues.

This rearrangement joins TRBV7-2 to TRBJ1-2, with 9 bases aligning to TRBD1. With V trimmed by 3 bases and J by 3 bases, 2 bases remained unmatched. The CDR3 runs to 14 residues. Looked up from germline, CDR1 is SGHTA and CDR2 is FQGNSA. This CDR3 is CASSLDRGYYGYTF. The CDR3 coding sequence is TGTGCCAGCAGCTTGGACAGGGGTTACTATGGCTACACCTTC.

J is TRBJ1-3 and V is TRBV6-5; 7 bases are shared with TRBD1. CDR1 is MNHEY, CDR2 SVGAGI, per germline. The CDR3 totals 14 residues. The ends lost 6 bases at V and 2 bases at J; junction bases unmatched: 4. CDR3 in amino acids: CASRSGQTGNTIYF. CDR3 nucleotides: TGTGCCAGCAGGTCGGGACAGACTGGAAACACCATATATTTT.

This clone is labeled as large (0.1 to 1%). CDR3: CASKLRGSYEQYF. The CDR3 bases are TGTGCCAGCAAGCTTCGGGGTTCCTACGAGCAGTACTTC. This chain links TRBV28 with TRBJ2-7, with a weak D call TRBD2 (5 bases). The V end was cut by 7 bases, the J end by 1 base, with 11 bases between. The CDR3 loop spans 13 amino acids. Germline CDR1 and CDR2: MDHEN and SYDVKM. The whole variable domain, remainder taken from reference TRBV28 and TRBJ2-7, is DVKVTQSSRYLVKRTGEKVFLECVQDMDHENMFWYRQDPGLGLRLIYFSYDVKMKEKGDIPEGYSVSREKKERFSLILESASTNQTSMYLCASKLRGSYEQYFGPGTRLTVT.

The chain has TRBV6-5 and TRBJ2-7, with D possibly called TRBD1 or TRBD2 (5 bases each). The length of the CDR3 is 15 residues. V was shortened by 5 bases and J by 0 bases, with 14 bases between the two germline ends. CDR1 is MNHEY, CDR2 SVGAGI, per germline. CDR3 nucleotides: TGTGCCAGCAGTCCCCGGGACGCTAGCTCCTACGAGCAGTACTTC. This sequence encodes CASSPRDASSYEQYF.

The gene calls are TRBV9 and TRBJ1-1; no clear D gene. With 2 bases removed from V and 3 bases from J, the gap between germline ends came to 8 bases. The V gene's germline CDR1 is SGDLS and CDR2 YYNGEE. The length of the CDR3 is 13 residues. The CDR3 loop reads CASSVSLDTEAFF. The CDR3 bases are TGTGCCAGCAGCGTTTCCCTGGACACTGAAGCTTTCTTT.

V and J are TRBV27 and TRBJ2-7; TRBD2 matches 8 bases. The CDR3 spans 15 residues. V lost 3 bases, J lost 0 bases, and 4 bases stayed unmatched. Germline CDR1 and CDR2: MNHEY and SMNVEV (reference sequence). CDR3 sequence: CASSFQRGNSYEQYF. Written as DNA, the CDR3 is TGTGCCAGCAGTTTCCAGCGGGGGAACTCCTACGAGCAGTACTTC.